One and the same sample provided the 17 T cell receptor beta chains below, sequenced in a study of identical twins. TCRdb reprocessed the 5' RACE reads via MiXCR and lists one record per CDR3 protein. Of about 290,000 distinct CDR3 sequences in the sample, less than 9.5% were seen once. The same data also went into a second study, on yellow fever vaccine responses in identical twins.

Sequences were obtained from CD8+ T cells sorted from blood. These receptors came from a woman under 30 in good health.

The chain combines TRBV28 with TRBJ2-2; 8 bases match TRBD1. CDR3 length: 15 residues. With 2 bases clipped from V and 9 bases from J, the junction kept 8 bases outside the gene matches. The V gene's germline CDR1 is MDHEN and CDR2 SYDVKM. This chain's CDR3 is CASSLDRGGGRELFF. The CDR3 coding sequence is TGTGCCAGCAGTTTAGACAGGGGAGGCGGCCGGGAGCTGTTTTTT.

This clonotype has ten or more counts. In DNA form, the CDR3 reads TGTGCCAGCAGCTTAGAAGTCGGGACAGCCGACTACGAGCAGTACTTC. Its translation is CASSLEVGTADYEQYF. The V and J genes are TRBV7-9 and TRBJ2-7, with 7 bases that match TRBD1. After removal of 1 base from V and 3 bases from J, the junction contained 9 bases not matched to a gene. This CDR3 has 16 amino acids. Germline lookup yields CDR1 SEHNR and CDR2 FQNEAQ (reference sequence).

This clonotype was seen more than once but under ten times. The V and J genes are TRBV27 and TRBJ2-7; 11 bases are shared with TRBD1. J lost 5 bases, V lost 5 bases, and 11 bases had no gene match. The CDR3 spans 16 residues. Germline CDR1 and CDR2: MNHEY and SMNVEV (reference sequence). Here the CDR3 reads CASSGTGGALSHEQYF. The CDR3 DNA is TGTGCCAGCAGTGGGACAGGGGGGGCTTTGTCCCACGAGCAGTACTTC.

This clonotype came up many times. This chain links TRBV7-8 with TRBJ2-1; a weak D match, TRBD2 (6 bases). This CDR3 has 16 residues. Germline V gene lookup returns CDR1 SGHVS and CDR2 FQNEAQ. Trimming pared 4 bases from V and 4 bases from J, leaving 17 bases between. The chain's CDR3 is CASSSRRGLPYNEQFF. CDR3 DNA sequence: TGTGCCAGCAGCTCAAGAAGGGGACTCCCTTACAATGAGCAGTTCTTC.

The V gene is TRBV9, the J gene TRBJ2-5; D could derive from TRBD1 or TRBD2 (6 bases each). Trimming cost V 3 bases and J 5 bases, with 11 bases left between them. This CDR3 is built from 13 residues. CDR1 is SGDLS, CDR2 YYNGEE, per germline. CDR3 loop: CASSGGAGETQYF. The CDR3, as DNA: TGTGCCAGCAGCGGGGGGGCCGGGGAGACCCAGTACTTC. Supplemented by reference TRBV9 and TRBJ2-5, the full variable domain reads DSGVTQTPKHLITATGQRVTLRCSPRSGDLSVYWYQQSLDQGLQFLIQYYNGEERAKGNILERFSAQQFPDLHSELNLSSLELGDSALYFCASSGGAGETQYFGPGTRLLVL.

This clonotype appeared many times. The chain joins TRBV12-3 or TRBV12-4 to TRBJ1-1; 7 nucleotides agree with TRBD1. V gave up 7 bases and J gave up 12 bases; unmatched junction bases: 14. The CDR3 is made up of 13 amino acids. CDR3 in amino acids: CASTSPRTGSSFF. The CDR3 DNA follows: TGTGCCAGCACCTCTCCCCGGACAGGCAGTTCTTTCTTT.

The rearrangement links TRBV29-1 to TRBJ2-3; 8 positions match TRBD1. The CDR3 extends over 15 amino acids. With 5 bases clipped from V and 2 bases from J, the junction kept 9 bases outside the gene matches. Germline-derived CDR1 and CDR2 are SQVTM and ANQGSEA. CDR3 amino acids: CSVHGGQDNTDTQYF. The CDR3 nucleotides read TGCAGCGTTCACGGGGGACAGGACAACACAGATACGCAGTATTTT.

This clonotype was detected ten times or more. The gene calls are TRBV5-5 and TRBJ2-7; no clear D. The CDR3 contains 14 residues. The ends were cut back, 2 bases at V and 0 bases at J, with 9 bases in the middle. Germline V lookup: CDR1 SGHKS, CDR2 YYEKEE (reference sequence). In nucleotides, the CDR3 is TGTGCCAGCAGCTTTGACATTAGCTCCTACGAGCAGTACTTC. Protein product: CASSFDISSYEQYF.

The V gene is TRBV28, the J gene TRBJ2-7; 7 nucleotides match TRBD2. This CDR3 spans 16 amino acids. V gave up 2 bases and J gave up 3 bases; unmatched junction bases: 10. Germline CDR1 and CDR2: MDHEN and SYDVKM. This chain's CDR3 is CASSLPLPSGYYEQYF. CDR3 bases: TGTGCCAGCAGTTTACCCCTCCCTAGCGGATACTACGAGCAGTACTTC.

This clonotype has more than one count but fewer than ten. DNA for the CDR3: TGTGCCATCAGTGAGTCGACCAGGGACTCCTACGAGCAGTACTTC. It is translated as CAISESTRDSYEQYF. The rearrangement uses TRBV10-3 and TRBJ2-7; D might be TRBD1 (5 bases). Germline V gene lookup returns CDR1 ENHRY and CDR2 SYGVKD. The CDR3 is 15 residues long. V dropped 0 bases and J dropped 0 bases, with 9 bases sitting between them.

V gene TRBV7-2 combines with J gene TRBJ2-7; D gene uncertain. Trimming removed 0 bases from V and 3 bases from J, with 12 bases in between. The germline gives CDR1 SGHTA, CDR2 FQGNSA. The CDR3 contains 15 residues. The CDR3 nucleotides read TGTGCCAGCAGCTTAGCGCGCAGTTGGATCTACGAGCAGTACTTC. Translating gives CASSLARSWIYEQYF.

This clonotype has at least ten counts. The chain carries TRBV7-9 and TRBJ2-1, with 9 bases that match TRBD2. CDR1 SEHNR and CDR2 FQNEAQ come from the germline V gene (reference sequence). The CDR3 has 16 amino acids. The J segment lost 7 bases and the V segment lost 5 bases, leaving 12 bases of the junction unmatched. The CDR3 reads CASSILLSGSFNEQFF. The CDR3 DNA reads TGTGCCAGCAGCATACTTCTTAGCGGGAGTTTTAATGAGCAGTTCTTC.

The V and J genes are TRBV25-1 and TRBJ2-2; the D is unclear. Germline CDR1 and CDR2: MGHDK and SYGVNS. The V and J ends lost 2 bases and 5 bases respectively, with 6 bases between them. CDR3 length: 13 amino acids. CDR3 sequence (DNA): TGTGCCAGCAGTGAAAAGTGGACCGGGGAGCTGTTTTTT. Translated: CASSEKWTGELFF.

The chain uses TRBV25-1 and TRBJ1-1, with D unresolved. Germline CDR1 and CDR2: MGHDK and SYGVNS. Between the trimmed V and J ends, which lost 6 bases and 0 bases, there was a span of 11 bases. CDR3 size: 14 residues. The CDR3 coding sequence is TGTGCCAGCAGACTGAGAGGGATGAACACTGAAGCTTTCTTT. Residues: CASRLRGMNTEAFF.

This clonotype was seen many times. The V and J genes are TRBV29-1 and TRBJ1-2, with D maybe TRBD1 (5 bases). Trimming removed 0 bases from V and 5 bases from J, with 13 bases in between. Germline CDR1 is SQVTM and CDR2 is ANQGSEA. The CDR3 spans 14 residues. The CDR3 DNA sequence: TGCAGCGTTGAAGATCTAGAGACAGATTATGGCTACACCTTC. Residues: CSVEDLETDYGYTF.

As for this clonotype: This may be a read error: a much more frequent sequence differs by one nucleotide. The chain couples TRBV28 to TRBJ2-1; no reliable D call. Per the germline V gene, CDR1 is MDHEN and CDR2 is SYDVKM. The CDR3 contains 15 residues. The CDR3 DNA is TGTGCCAGCAGTAAAGACAAGAACTCCTACAATGAGCAGCTCTTC. Amino acid sequence: CASSKDKNSYNEQLF.

The chain uses TRBV20-1 and TRBJ2-7; 7 positions agree with TRBD1. CDR1 is DFQATT and CDR2 is SNEGSKA in the germline V gene (reference sequence). CDR3 size: 15 residues. The ends lost 7 bases at V and 1 base at J; junction bases unmatched: 13. DNA of the CDR3: TGCAGTGTGAACCGAGACAGGGCACTATCCTACGAGCAGTACTTC. This translates into CSVNRDRALSYEQYF.